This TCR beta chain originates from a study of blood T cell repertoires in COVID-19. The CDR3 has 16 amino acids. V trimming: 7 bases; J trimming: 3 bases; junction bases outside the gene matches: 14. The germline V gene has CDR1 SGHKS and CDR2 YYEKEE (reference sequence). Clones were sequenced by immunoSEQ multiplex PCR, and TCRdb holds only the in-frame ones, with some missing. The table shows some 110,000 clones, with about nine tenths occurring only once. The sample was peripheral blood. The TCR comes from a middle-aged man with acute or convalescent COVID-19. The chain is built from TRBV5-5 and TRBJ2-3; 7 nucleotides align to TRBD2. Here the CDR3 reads CASCAGTTLGTDTQYF. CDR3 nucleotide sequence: TGTGCCAGCTGCGCAGGGACTACCCTGGGGACAGATACGCAGTATTTT.